A single sample is the source of the 25 T cell receptor beta chains below, sequenced in a study of beta chain features in type 1 diabetes. Of the isolated RNA, all was reverse transcribed, and so the sequenced material was expressed TCRB transcripts. Assay used: immunoSEQ multiplex PCR; TCRdb lists only in-frame clones, some missing. The sample lists 400,000 to 450,000 clones, approximately 13% seen once, with 0.03% to 0.04% in the top ten. The sample comprised naive CD4+ T cells from blood. The origin of the receptors is a young man in good health.

The rearrangement links TRBV7-2 to TRBJ2-2, with 7 bases matching TRBD2. V shed 1 base and J 4 bases; nucleotides not matched to a gene: 6. Germline CDR1 is SGHTA and CDR2 is FQGNSA. The CDR3 length is 16 residues. This CDR3 is CASSLVAGEVTGELFF. CDR3 in DNA: TGTGCCAGCAGCTTAGTTGCGGGAGAGGTCACCGGGGAGCTGTTTTTT.

This clone was picked up a small number of times. The V and J genes are TRBV10-3 and TRBJ2-5, with D unresolved. CDR1 is ENHRY, CDR2 SYGVKD, per germline. The CDR3 spans 15 residues. The V end lost 0 bases, the J end lost 1 base, and 9 bases lay between the germline ends. Written as DNA, the CDR3 is TGTGCCATCAGTGAGTCGAAGATAGCCCAAGAGACCCAGTACTTC. This sequence encodes CAISESKIAQETQYF.

V is TRBV2 and J is TRBJ2-1; 12 bases match TRBD2. CDR3 size: 15 residues. The germline gives CDR1 SNHLY, CDR2 FYNNEI. With V trimmed by 3 bases and J by 3 bases, 0 bases remained unmatched. CDR3 sequence (DNA): TGTGCCAGCAGTGAGACTAGCGGGGGCTACAATGAGCAGTTCTTC. It codes for CASSETSGGYNEQFF.

The J gene is TRBJ1-4, the V gene TRBV29-1, with no clear D. The CDR3 extends over 19 amino acids. Germline V lookup: CDR1 SQVTM, CDR2 ANQGSEA. The V and J ends lost 5 bases and 0 bases respectively, with 25 bases between them. This chain's CDR3 is CSVSSRGRRSVATNEKLFF. Written as DNA, the CDR3 is TGCAGCGTTTCATCGCGAGGGCGCCGGTCGGTCGCAACTAATGAAAAACTGTTTTTT. Using reference TRBV29-1 and TRBJ1-4 for the parts outside the CDR3, the full variable domain is SAVISQKPSRDICQRGTSLTIQCQVDSQVTMMFWYRQQPGQSLTLIATANQGSEATYESGFVIDKFPISRPNLTFSTLTVSNMSPEDSSIYLCSVSSRGRRSVATNEKLFFGSGTQLSVL.

A few counts support this clone. The CDR3 is CASSVRLAGATDTQYF. CDR3 DNA: TGTGCCAGCAGCGTCCGACTAGCGGGAGCCACAGATACGCAGTATTTT. This chain uses TRBV9 with TRBJ2-3; 12 positions agree with TRBD2. In germline, CDR1 is SGDLS, CDR2 YYNGEE. The CDR3 sequence is 16 residues long. V dropped 2 bases and J dropped 2; count of bases not matched to a gene: 3.

In this sample, this clone turned up a few times. The junction departs from the called germline gene at one end, perhaps through a read error. The rearrangement links TRBV7-8 to TRBJ1-5; 9 bases are shared with TRBD1. Looked up from germline, CDR1 is SGHVS and CDR2 is FQNEAQ. The CDR3 consists of 16 residues. CDR3 sequence: CASTLQGALSNQPQHF. In DNA form, the CDR3 reads TGTGCCAGCACCTTACAGGGGGCTTTGAGCAATCAGCCCCAGCATTTT. The full variable domain, its missing parts supplied by reference TRBV7-8 and TRBJ1-5, is GAGVSQSPRYKVAKRGQDVALRCDPISGHVSLFWYQQALGQGPEFLTYFQNEAQLDKSGLPSDRFFAERPEGSVSTLKIQRTQQEDSAVYLCASTLQGALSNQPQHFGDGTRLSIL.

The chain combines TRBV27 with TRBJ2-5; D could derive from TRBD1 or TRBD2 (5 bases each). In germline, CDR1 is MNHEY, CDR2 SMNVEV (reference sequence). V lost 4 bases, J lost 3 bases, and 15 bases lay in between. The CDR3 runs 15 residues. CDR3 nucleotides: TGTGCCAGCAGTTCCCTAGGGGAGCGAAAAGAGACCCAGTACTTC. It is translated as CASSSLGERKETQYF.

This clone turned up a few times. This chain links TRBV10-3 with TRBJ2-1; TRBD2 aligns across 14 bases. Germline V gives CDR1 ENHRY, CDR2 SYGVKD. Losses at the gene ends were 8 bases for V and 8 bases for J; bases not matched to a gene: 8. The CDR3 is 15 amino acids. This chain's CDR3 is CAIAGMGLAGDEQFF. The CDR3 DNA is TGTGCCATCGCGGGAATGGGACTAGCGGGGGATGAGCAGTTCTTC.

This clone was seen a few times. V usage is TRBV6-4 and J usage is TRBJ2-1, with no clear D. The CDR3 runs to 13 residues. In germline, CDR1 is MRHNA, CDR2 SNTAGT. Trimming cost V 5 bases and J 0 bases, with 5 bases left between them. The CDR3 region is CASSSSSYNEQFF. The DNA of the CDR3 is TGTGCCAGCAGTTCTAGCTCCTACAATGAGCAGTTCTTC.

This clone has more than one count but fewer than ten. The J gene is TRBJ1-2, the V gene TRBV10-3; D call uncertain. The ends were cut back, 10 bases at V and 3 bases at J, with 15 bases in the middle. From germline, CDR1 is ENHRY and CDR2 SYGVKD. The CDR3 totals 13 residues. The CDR3 region has the DNA TGTGCCAGCGGTTCGACGGTCGACTATGGCTACACCTTC. Translating it yields CASGSTVDYGYTF.

The CDR3 DNA sequence: TGTGCCAGCAGCTTAAGGTTTAATGAAAAACTGTTTTTT. Protein product: CASSLRFNEKLFF. The chain recombines TRBV11-2 with TRBJ1-4; D is unclear. Trimming left V 2 bases short and J 4 bases short, with 5 bases between. The length of the CDR3 is 13 residues. The germline V gene encodes CDR1 SGHAT and CDR2 FQNNGV.

This clone was seen more than once but under ten times. This chain links TRBV5-4 with TRBJ2-1; 11 nucleotides line up with TRBD2. Germline V lookup: CDR1 SGHNT, CDR2 YYREEE (reference sequence). This CDR3 comprises 16 residues. With 1 base clipped from V and 5 bases from J, the junction kept 5 bases outside the gene matches. CDR3 bases: TGTGCCAGCAGCTTGAAGCTAGCGGGGGGTAACAATGAGCAGTTCTTC. This encodes CASSLKLAGGNNEQFF.

This clone was seen a few times. The V gene is TRBV7-2, the J gene TRBJ1-2, with TRBD1 as a possible D gene (5 bases). The germline V gene encodes CDR1 SGHTA and CDR2 FQGNSA. V lost 5 bases and J lost 8, with 18 bases in between. This CDR3 has 14 amino acids. This chain's CDR3 is CASSIDRGQGGYTF. CDR3 bases: TGTGCCAGCAGCATAGACCGGGGCCAGGGAGGCTACACCTTC.

This clone occurred a few times. The V and J genes are TRBV15 and TRBJ1-5, with D hard to call. Germline values: CDR1 LNHNV, CDR2 YYDKDF (reference sequence). V was pared by 1 base and J by 2 bases, with 3 bases between. The CDR3 has 13 amino acids. DNA for the CDR3: TGTGCCACCAGCAGAGGAGGCAATCAGCCCCAGCATTTT. Amino acid sequence: CATSRGGNQPQHF.

The V and J genes are TRBV14 and TRBJ1-6, with unresolved D. The CDR3 runs 15 residues. In germline, CDR1 is SGHDN, CDR2 FVKESK. V dropped 0 bases and J dropped 7 bases, with 10 bases sitting between them. The CDR3 sequence: CASSQDLGRNSPLHF. The CDR3, as DNA: TGTGCCAGCAGCCAAGATCTGGGCAGGAATTCACCCCTCCACTTT.

This clone was observed a handful of times. The chain uses TRBV11-2 and TRBJ2-7, with TRBD1 as a possible D gene (6 bases). The ends were cut back, 0 bases at V and 3 bases at J, with 12 bases in the middle. The CDR3 runs to 15 residues. From germline, CDR1 is SGHAT and CDR2 FQNNGV. CDR3 sequence reads: CASSLDQGRDYEQYF. CDR3 nucleotides: TGTGCCAGCAGCTTAGATCAGGGGAGAGACTACGAGCAGTACTTC.

V usage is TRBV19 and J usage is TRBJ2-1; no clear D. The germline V gene has CDR1 LNHDA and CDR2 SQIVND (reference sequence). The germline V and J ends were trimmed by 3 bases and 9 bases, with 6 bases remaining between them. The CDR3 has 11 residues. CDR3 in amino acids: CASSMGGEQFF. CDR3 nucleotide sequence: TGTGCCAGTAGTATGGGCGGTGAGCAGTTCTTC.

This clone appeared many times. This chain uses TRBV27 with TRBJ2-7; unclear D gene. V dropped 6 bases and J dropped 2 bases, with 14 bases sitting between them. The CDR3 is 14 residues long. Germline loops: CDR1 MNHEY, CDR2 SMNVEV (reference sequence). For the CDR3, the DNA is TGTGCCAGCAGGCTAATCTGGGCTGCCTACGAGCAGTACGTC. Translated, it gives CASRLIWAAYEQYV.

This clone turned up a few times. V usage is TRBV27 and J usage is TRBJ2-2, with TRBD1 matching 7 bases. The CDR3 spans 17 residues. Germline V gene lookup returns CDR1 MNHEY and CDR2 SMNVEV (reference sequence). With V trimmed by 5 bases and J by 1 base, 10 bases remained unmatched. This CDR3 is CASSRSTGAENTGELFF. The CDR3 nucleotides are TGTGCCAGCAGTCGAAGTACAGGGGCGGAGAACACCGGGGAGCTGTTTTTT.

The table lists this clone with a few counts. The chain joins TRBV7-2 to TRBJ2-7, with TRBD1 matching over 8 bases. Losses at the gene ends were 5 bases for V and 3 bases for J; bases not matched to a gene: 6. CDR1 is SGHTA, CDR2 FQGNSA, per germline. The CDR3 contains 14 residues. The CDR3 spells CASSRQGPIYEQYF. DNA of the CDR3: TGTGCCAGCAGCCGACAGGGGCCAATCTACGAGCAGTACTTC. The complete variable domain, with remaining parts taken from reference TRBV7-2 and TRBJ2-7, reads GAGVSQSPSNKVTEKGKDVELRCDPISGHTALYWYRQSLGQGLEFLIYFQGNSAPDKSGLPSDRFSAERTGGSVSTLTIQRTQQEDSAVYLCASSRQGPIYEQYFGPGTRLTVT.

The V gene is TRBV25-1, the J gene TRBJ2-7; 9 nucleotides line up with TRBD2. CDR1 and CDR2 from the germline V gene are MGHDK and SYGVNS. Trimming took 3 bases from V and 2 from J; bases not matched to a gene: 2. This CDR3 has 14 amino acids. CDR3 amino acids: CASSDAGGTYEQYF. The CDR3 DNA reads as TGTGCCAGCAGTGATGCGGGGGGGACCTACGAGCAGTACTTC.

This clone was seen a handful of times. The rearrangement links TRBV2 to TRBJ1-2; 7 positions agree with TRBD1. J lost 4 bases, V lost 1 base, and 3 bases had no gene match. The germline V gene has CDR1 SNHLY and CDR2 FYNNEI. The CDR3 runs 14 residues. The CDR3 nucleotides are TGTGCCAGCAGTGAAGTTAGGGACAGCTATGGCTACACCTTC. Its translation: CASSEVRDSYGYTF.

This clone showed up just once. The rearrangement joins TRBV11-2 to TRBJ2-2; D assignment may be TRBD1 or TRBD2 (5 bases each). Germline V gene data show CDR1 as SGHAT and CDR2 as FQNNGV. V lost 5 bases, J lost 0 bases, and 10 bases lay in between. This CDR3 contains 15 residues. CDR3 region: CASSKGSANTGELFF. In DNA form, the CDR3 reads TGTGCCAGCAGCAAGGGGAGTGCGAACACCGGGGAGCTGTTTTTT. The complete variable domain, with remaining parts taken from reference TRBV11-2 and TRBJ2-2, reads EAGVAQSPRYKIIEKRQSVAFWCNPISGHATLYWYQQILGQGPKLLIQFQNNGVVDDSQLPKDRFSAERLKGVDSTLKIQPAKLEDSAVYLCASSKGSANTGELFFGEGSRLTVL.

There are a few counts of this clone. The chain employs TRBV18 and TRBJ2-3, with no clear D. This CDR3 is 14 amino acids long. Trimming removed 6 bases from V and 2 bases from J, with 12 bases in between. Germline values: CDR1 KGHSH, CDR2 LQKENI. CDR3 protein: CASSHRKSTDTQYF. The CDR3 DNA sequence: TGTGCCAGCTCCCACCGAAAATCCACAGATACGCAGTATTTT.

The chain recombines TRBV7-9 with TRBJ1-1, with unresolved D. CDR3 length equals 11 residues. Trimming left V 5 bases short and J 3 bases short, with 4 bases between. The germline V gene encodes CDR1 SEHNR and CDR2 FQNEAQ (reference sequence). This CDR3 is CASSKDTEAFF. CDR3 nucleotides: TGTGCCAGCAGCAAGGACACTGAAGCTTTCTTT.